This entry is about one T cell receptor beta chain. This clonotype occurred many times. Its antigen remains undetermined. Base qualities were left out, and no much larger clone turns up one base away. This specimen belongs to a study of spatial heterogeneity in lung cancer (dated by TCRdb to about 2019). In terms of the full investigation: More beta-chain than alpha-chain transcripts were consistently detected, likely reflecting higher beta-chain transcript abundance. A strong correlation was found between TCR transcript counts in tumor regions and a T cell transcriptional module score from matched bulk RNA-seq. In the raw uncorrected reads, each unique combination of TCR and UMI appeared on average more than ten times. The study quantitatively compared TCR alpha and beta repertoires across multiple tumor regions, matched nontumor lung and blood in non-small cell lung cancer. Nonsynonymous mutation counts, determined by whole-exome sequencing of tumor tissue, were related to features of the TCR repertoire. At surgery, both alpha and beta chains were TCR-sequenced in 200 to 250 tumor regions, over 61 matched nontumor lung samples and around 50 PBMC samples. The paper as a whole reports these results and caveats: Counts of ubiquitous and regional expanded TCRs were found to correlate with counts of ubiquitous and regional nonsynonymous mutations, respectively. TCR-seq was estimated to cover only approximately 7% of tumor T cells for alpha chains and 12% to 15% for beta chains. A correlation was observed between the number of expanded intratumoral alpha and beta TCRs and the tumor nonsynonymous mutation count. Additional single-cell paired TCR alpha and beta sequencing was considered necessary to confirm, at a functional level, the hypothesis that regional TCRs recognize regional mutations.

Library method: 5' RACE. The listed sequencing device is NextSeq 500. In the TCR library protocol, a unique molecular identifier was attached to each TCR cDNA molecule so that PCR and sequencing errors could be corrected. The authors' pipeline ran thus. TCR identification, UMI-based error correction and CDR3 extraction were performed with Decombinator tools. TCRs above a frequency of 2 per 1,000, corresponding to the top 1% of the tumor frequency distribution, were defined as expanded. Expanded tumor TCRs statistically deemed absent (corrected P<0.05) from at least one tumor region were classed as regional, and all other expanded tumor TCRs were classed as ubiquitous. Each repertoire was subsampled 100 times to 5,000 TCRs, after which Renyi diversity was computed with the R vegan package. CDR3 similarity networks were constructed using string-kernel similarity of amino acid triplets, with links drawn between CDR3s whose pairwise similarity was above 0.82. The raw public reads went through TCRdb reprocessing: fastp at Q25, MiXCR clone calling, in-frame beta chains kept. Every CDR3 protein is listed once, alongside the most common genes and DNA of its rows. The authors' filters were not applied to this entry. The sample table shows under 7,000 distinct CDR3 sequences, and approximately 3.1% are seen once. The top ten clones comprise 20% to 25% of the sample.

This specimen's time point label, interpreted: sample taken at primary tumor resection. Samples were obtained from approximately 76 patients with early-stage, untreated non-small cell lung cancer from the lung TRACERx cohort. For TCR sequencing, whole RNA was extracted from tumor and nontumor lung tissue, or from cryopreserved PBMC samples, and no cell sorting was done. Patients were selected for TCR sequencing only if sufficient RNA was available from at least two tumor regions. Before being selected, tumor and adjacent nontumor lung specimens were reviewed by a lung pathologist. The sequence came from a male donor with early-stage non-small cell lung cancer. Source: lung tumor tissue, taken at surgery.

The CDR3: CASRSTDSAGEQYF. The DNA sequence is as follows: TGTGCCAGCAGATCGACGGACTCCGCGGGTGAGCAGTACTTC. The V gene is TRBV6-6 and the J gene is TRBJ2-7; TRBD2 might be the D gene, on 5 matching bases. V is clipped by 6 bases and J by 7 bases, and the sequence between their germline boundaries is 19 bases long. Its CDR3 holds 14 amino acids, cysteine through phenylalanine. Of the read, only the CDR3 DNA is kept; its 42 bases are in frame from base 1. Reading the germline V gene (reference sequence) gives CDR1 MNHNY and CDR2 SVGAGI.